Listed below are T cell receptor beta chains from one sample, sequenced in a study of vaccination and CD4 T cells after COVID-19. The antigens these receptors bind are not known. TCRdb analysed the PCR reads with MiXCR anew, one entry per CDR3 protein. The data hold around 25,000 distinct CDR3 sequences, with less than 35% observed a single time. The sample consisted of CD4+ T cells from blood, cultured in vitro, taken about 7 months after SARS-CoV-2 vaccination. All receptors come from a human donor who had recovered from COVID-19. Both conserved end residues are part of each CDR3. The order of the fields is D gene, clone size, V gene, J gene, CDR3 DNA, CDR3 protein. D genes are given only for firm matches. Clone size is given for some rows only: seen once, a few or many times, or a class if the clone is expanded.

d_gene: -; abundance: few; v_gene: TRBV6-4; j_gene: TRBJ2-2; CDR3nt: TGTGCCAGCTCGGCCGAGAACACCGGGGAGCTGTTTTTT; CDR3aa: CASSAENTGELFF
d_gene: -; abundance: -; v_gene: TRBV20-1; j_gene: TRBJ2-2; CDR3nt: TGCAGTGCTAGCGATACTGGGAACACCGGGGAGCTGTTTTTT; CDR3aa: CSASDTGNTGELFF
d_gene: -; abundance: -; v_gene: TRBV7-9; j_gene: TRBJ2-1; CDR3nt: TGTGCCAGCAGCTTAGGACAGAGGAGCTCCTACAATGAGCAGTTCTTC; CDR3aa: CASSLGQRSSYNEQFF
d_gene: TRBD2; abundance: -; v_gene: TRBV15; j_gene: TRBJ2-3; CDR3nt: TGTGCCACCAGCAGAGTAGCGGGAGGACCAGATACGCAGTATTTT; CDR3aa: CATSRVAGGPDTQYF
d_gene: TRBD1; abundance: -; v_gene: TRBV5-1; j_gene: TRBJ2-5; CDR3nt: TGCGCCAGCAGCTTTGGGACAGGGGACCGGGAGACCCAGTACTTC; CDR3aa: CASSFGTGDRETQYF
d_gene: -; abundance: many; v_gene: TRBV20-1; j_gene: TRBJ2-5; CDR3nt: TGCAGTGCGGAGGCTAGCCTCGAGACCCAGTACTTC; CDR3aa: CSAEASLETQYF
d_gene: TRBD1; abundance: -; v_gene: TRBV27; j_gene: TRBJ2-1; CDR3nt: TGTGCCAGCAGTCAGGGATCACAGGGGGCCCATTACAATGAGCAGTTCTTC; CDR3aa: CASSQGSQGAHYNEQFF
d_gene: TRBD2; abundance: -; v_gene: TRBV6-2/TRBV6-3; j_gene: TRBJ2-7; CDR3nt: TGTGCCAGCAGGGGGACTAGCGGGAACGAGCAGTACTTC; CDR3aa: CASRGTSGNEQYF
d_gene: TRBD2; abundance: few; v_gene: TRBV24-1; j_gene: TRBJ2-7; CDR3nt: TGTGCCAGCACCCAGACTAGCGGAGCTGCCTACGAGCAGTACTTC; CDR3aa: CASTQTSGAAYEQYF
d_gene: -; abundance: -; v_gene: TRBV7-8; j_gene: TRBJ1-5; CDR3nt: TGTGCCAGCAGCTTAGCATCGGTCGGGGGCAATCAGCCCCAGCATTTT; CDR3aa: CASSLASVGGNQPQHF
d_gene: -; abundance: -; v_gene: TRBV21-1; j_gene: TRBJ2-7; CDR3nt: TGTGCCAGCAGCAATCCCACACTAGACTCCTACGAGCAGTACTTC; CDR3aa: CASSNPTLDSYEQYF
d_gene: -; abundance: -; v_gene: TRBV5-4; j_gene: TRBJ1-2; CDR3nt: TGTGCCAGCAGCTTGGACAGGGCCATGGTGGATGGCTACACCTTC; CDR3aa: CASSLDRAMVDGYTF
d_gene: -; abundance: many; v_gene: TRBV6-5; j_gene: TRBJ1-5; CDR3nt: TGTGCCAGCAGTTACTCCAACAGGGATAGCAATCAGCCCCAGCATTTT; CDR3aa: CASSYSNRDSNQPQHF
d_gene: -; abundance: few; v_gene: TRBV20-1; j_gene: TRBJ2-5; CDR3nt: TGCAGTGCTAGAGATTCGGGACTGGAGACCCAGTACTTC; CDR3aa: CSARDSGLETQYF
d_gene: -; abundance: -; v_gene: TRBV6-1; j_gene: TRBJ1-6; CDR3nt: TGTGCCAGCAGTGAGGGGGTTGGGTCACCCCTCCACTTT; CDR3aa: CASSEGVGSPLHF
d_gene: -; abundance: medium-sized; v_gene: TRBV15; j_gene: TRBJ1-5; CDR3nt: TGTGCCACCAGCAGAGGAGGAAATCTACAGCCCCAGCATTTT; CDR3aa: CATSRGGNLQPQHF
d_gene: -; abundance: -; v_gene: TRBV27; j_gene: TRBJ2-1; CDR3nt: TGTGCCAGCAGTTTCCGTAATCCTTACAATGAGCAGTTCTTC; CDR3aa: CASSFRNPYNEQFF
d_gene: -; abundance: few; v_gene: TRBV20-1; j_gene: TRBJ2-1; CDR3nt: TGCAGTGCTAGGAGGGGCGGGTACAATGAGCAGTTCTTC; CDR3aa: CSARRGGYNEQFF
d_gene: TRBD1; abundance: once; v_gene: TRBV12-3/TRBV12-4; j_gene: TRBJ2-5; CDR3nt: TGTGCCAGCAGTCGGACAGGGGGGGAGACCCAGTACTTC; CDR3aa: CASSRTGGETQYF
d_gene: TRBD2; abundance: -; v_gene: TRBV14; j_gene: TRBJ2-7; CDR3nt: TGTGCCAGCAGCCAAGATCCGCGGGAGGCCCCCTACGAGCAGTACTTC; CDR3aa: CASSQDPREAPYEQYF